This TCR beta chain came from a study of identical twins. Study-wide points: Memory repertoires showed no such pattern, whereas abundant cord blood beta clonotypes carried fewer insertions. Invariant MAIT and iNKT cells are populations that could partly confound zero-insertion analyses. Out-of-frame sharing of TCR alpha in monozygotic twins was underestimated by models.

CDR3 size: 12 residues. Trimming removed 7 bases from V and 4 bases from J, with 10 bases in between. Germline values: CDR1 ENHRY, CDR2 SYGVKD. A single record per CDR3 protein comes from TCRdb applying MiXCR to the 5' RACE reads. The sample lists about 490,000 distinct CDR3 sequences, approximately 16% occurring once. This clonotype was recorded at least ten times. Its target is unknown. These same data were also listed under a study on yellow fever vaccine responses in identical twins.

The chain joins TRBV10-3 to TRBJ1-2; D unresolved. Sequenced sample: CD4+ T cells sorted from blood. This sequence originates from a woman between 18 and 29 years old in good health. CDR3 nucleotides: TGTGCCATCAAGGTGGTAGGCTATGGCTACACCTTC. This codes for CAIKVVGYGYTF.